The table lists the clone carrying this TCR beta chain with a few counts. These data belong to a study of early T cells in non-severe SARS-CoV-2 infection. Study-wide background: Sequencing of unsorted whole blood was done on bulk RNA, leaving chains unpaired.

Looked up from germline, CDR1 is SGHAT and CDR2 is FQNNGV. With V trimmed by 4 bases and J by 2 bases, 13 bases remained unmatched. The length of the CDR3 is 18 residues. The TCR library protocol attached unique molecular identifiers to the individual cDNA molecules. In TCRdb, the 5' RACE reads were re-called with MiXCR into one record per CDR3 protein. Seen here are roughly 33,000 distinct CDR3 sequences, about 5% observed once, and the top ten hold around 14%. The sample taken for sequencing was whole blood. This chain uses TRBV11-2 with TRBJ2-1; the match to TRBD2 covers 8 bases. The receptor was derived from an adult who was a healthcare worker with PCR-confirmed SARS-CoV-2 infection or an uninfected control (not recorded which). The CDR3 is CASSSRADGGATYNEQFF. DNA of the CDR3: TGTGCCAGCAGCTCACGCGCGGACGGGGGGGCCACCTACAATGAGCAGTTCTTC.